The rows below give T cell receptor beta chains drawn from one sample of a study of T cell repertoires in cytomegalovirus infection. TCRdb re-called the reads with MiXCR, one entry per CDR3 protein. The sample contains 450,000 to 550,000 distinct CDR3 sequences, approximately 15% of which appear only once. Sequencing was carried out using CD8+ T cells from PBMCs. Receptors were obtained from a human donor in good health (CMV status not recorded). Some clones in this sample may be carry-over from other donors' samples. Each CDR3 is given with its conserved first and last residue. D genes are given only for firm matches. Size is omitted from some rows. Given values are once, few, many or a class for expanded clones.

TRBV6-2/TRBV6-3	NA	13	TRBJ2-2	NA	TGTGCCAGCAGTTACTGGAACACCGGGGAGCTGTTTTTT	CASSYWNTGELFF
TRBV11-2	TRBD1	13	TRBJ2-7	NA	TGTGCCAGCAGCCTACAACAGGGGTCCGAGCAGTACTTC	CASSLQQGSEQYF
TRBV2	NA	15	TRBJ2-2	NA	TGTGCCAGCTCCCCTTGGGGCAGGGCGGGCGGGGAGCTGTTTTTT	CASSPWGRAGGELFF
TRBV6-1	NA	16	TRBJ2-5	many	TGTGCCAGCAGTGAACCGGGTCGCGAACCCCAAGAGACCCAGTACTTC	CASSEPGREPQETQYF
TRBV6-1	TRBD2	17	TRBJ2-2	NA	TGTGCCAGCGCCCAAGGGGTAGCGGGGATCCTGAGCGGGGTGCTGTTTTTT	CASAQGVAGILSGVLFF
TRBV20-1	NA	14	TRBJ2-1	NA	TGCAGTGCTGACATAGACTCTTCCTACAATGAGCAGTTCTTC	CSADIDSSYNEQFF
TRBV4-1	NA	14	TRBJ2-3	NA	TGCGCCAGCACCTTGGCACAGGGCGCAGATACGCAGTATTTT	CASTLAQGADTQYF
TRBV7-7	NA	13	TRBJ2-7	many	TGTGCTAGCAGCGTGAGTTGGGGATACGAGCAGTACTTC	CASSVSWGYEQYF
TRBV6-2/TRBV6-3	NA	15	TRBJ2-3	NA	TGTGCCAGCAGAGGGACTGTGGGGAGCACAGATACGCAGTATTTT	CASRGTVGSTDTQYF
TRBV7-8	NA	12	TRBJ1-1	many	TGTGCCAGCAGCAACCGTCAGACTGAAGCTTTCTTT	CASSNRQTEAFF
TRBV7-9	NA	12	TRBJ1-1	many	TGTGCCAGCGCCTTACAGCCCGGTGAAGCTTTCTTT	CASALQPGEAFF
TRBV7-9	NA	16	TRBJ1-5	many	TGTGCCAGCAGCTCCCCTCTGGAGGGGACTAATCAGCCCCAGCATTTT	CASSSPLEGTNQPQHF
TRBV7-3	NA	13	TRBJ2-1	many	TGTGCCAGCAGAGCGAACGGGAACAATGAGCAGTTCTTC	CASRANGNNEQFF
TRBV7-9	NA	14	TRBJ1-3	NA	TGTGCCAGCTGGGGGGTCCTCTCTGGGAACACCATATATTTT	CASWGVLSGNTIYF
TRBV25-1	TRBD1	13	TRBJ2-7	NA	TGTGCCAGCAGTGATCAGGGGGTAGAGGAGCAGTACTTC	CASSDQGVEEQYF
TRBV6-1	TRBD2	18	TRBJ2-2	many	TGTGCCAGCAGCTCCCGTAGTAGCGGGAGGACAAACACCGGGGAGCTGTTTTTT	CASSSRSSGRTNTGELFF
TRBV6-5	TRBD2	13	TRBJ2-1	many	TGTGCCAGCAGTTTACCCTCTCCTAGCGGTTGGGTCTTC	CASSLPSPSGWVF
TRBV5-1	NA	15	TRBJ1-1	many	TGTGCCAGCAGCTTAGCAGGAGGCATGAACACTGAAGCTTTCTTT	CASSLAGGMNTEAFF
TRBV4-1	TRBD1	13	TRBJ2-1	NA	TGCGCCAGCAGCCACTTACAGGGGGGAGAGCAGTTCTTC	CASSHLQGGEQFF
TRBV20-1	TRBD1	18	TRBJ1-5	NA	TGCAGTGCTAAGGGGGGGGACAGGGGGCAACAACCCAATCAGCCCCAGCATTTT	CSAKGGDRGQQPNQPQHF
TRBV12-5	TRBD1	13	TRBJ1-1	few	TGTGCTAGTGGTTTGTACGGGACAGCCGAAGCTTTCTTT	CASGLYGTAEAFF
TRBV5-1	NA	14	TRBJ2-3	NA	TGCGCCAGCAGCTTGGAGCGGATCACAGATACGCAGTATTTT	CASSLERITDTQYF
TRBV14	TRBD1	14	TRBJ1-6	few	TGTGCCAGCAGACGTGGACAGGGTGGTTCACCCCTCCACTTT	CASRRGQGGSPLHF
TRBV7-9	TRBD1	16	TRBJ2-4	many	TGTGCCAGCAGCTTGCAGGACAGGGATTCCAAAAACATTCAGTACTTC	CASSLQDRDSKNIQYF
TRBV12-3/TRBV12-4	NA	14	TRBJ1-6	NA	TGTGCCAGCACCCTTGGGCGGCAAAAAGAGGCCCTCCACTTT	CASTLGRQKEALHF
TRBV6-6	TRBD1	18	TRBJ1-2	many	TGTGCCAGCAGCCCCTTCCTCGAGGGGGCGAGTGAATCCTATGGCTACACCTTC	CASSPFLEGASESYGYTF
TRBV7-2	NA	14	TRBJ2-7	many	TGTGCCAGCAGCTCACAGGAGTACCCCTACGAGCAGTACTTC	CASSSQEYPYEQYF
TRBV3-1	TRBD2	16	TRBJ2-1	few	TGTGCCAGCAGCTCTCGGGGGACTAGCAGTTACAATGAGCAGTTCTTC	CASSSRGTSSYNEQFF
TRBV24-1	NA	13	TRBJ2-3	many	TGTGCCACCAGTGGGGGAGAAACAGATACGCAGTATTTT	CATSGGETDTQYF
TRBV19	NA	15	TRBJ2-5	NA	TGTGCCAGTAGTATAAGGACAGACTACCAAGAGACCCAGTACTTC	CASSIRTDYQETQYF
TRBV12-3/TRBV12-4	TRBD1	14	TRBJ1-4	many	TGTGCCAGCAGCCGGACAGGGGTTGGAGAAAAACTGTTTTTT	CASSRTGVGEKLFF
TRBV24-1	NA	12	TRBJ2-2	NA	TGTGCCACCAGTGCATTGAGCGGGGAGCTGTTTTTT	CATSALSGELFF
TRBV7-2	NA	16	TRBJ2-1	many	TGTGCCAGCAGCTTGGGCCACCTTAGCTCCTACAATGAGCAGTTCTTC	CASSLGHLSSYNEQFF
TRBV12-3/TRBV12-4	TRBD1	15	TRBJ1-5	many	TGTGCCAGCAGTTTGGGGGACAGATCCAATCAGCCCCAGCATTTT	CASSLGDRSNQPQHF
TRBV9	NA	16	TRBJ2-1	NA	TGTGCCAGCAGCGTAGAAGAAGGCCACACGGACAATGAGCAGTTCTTC	CASSVEEGHTDNEQFF
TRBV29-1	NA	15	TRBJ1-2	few	TGCAGCGTTAAAGCCCGGGACGACTACTCCTATGGCTACACCTTC	CSVKARDDYSYGYTF